One and the same sample provided the 29 T cell receptor beta chains below, sequenced in a study of T cells in Graves' hyperthyroidism and ophthalmopathy. Amplification yielded TCR beta CDR3 regions, with RNA transcripts as the source. When the TCR CDR3 underwent first-round RT-PCR, the HTBI primer set was used. From the multiplex PCR reads, TCRdb called clonotypes with MiXCR, one entry per CDR3 protein. This sample yields some 720,000 distinct CDR3 sequences, of which roughly 15% are seen a single time; under 9.5% belongs to the top ten. Specimen: blood. Receptors were obtained from a man between 18 and 35 years old with Graves' hyperthyroidism.

This clonotype was detected many times. The chain employs TRBV20-1 and TRBJ2-4; 7 bases align to TRBD1. The CDR3 spans 15 residues. Trimming at V came to 2 bases and at J to 4 bases, leaving 8 bases not matched to a gene. The germline V gene has CDR1 DFQATT and CDR2 SNEGSKA (reference sequence). CDR3 nucleotides: TGCAGTGCTAGAAGACAGGGTGGGGGAAAAAACATTCAGTACTTC. This translates into CSARRQGGGKNIQYF.

This clonotype occurred many times. This chain uses TRBV6-1 with TRBJ2-5; D unresolved. With 5 bases removed from V and 1 base from J, the gap between germline ends came to 8 bases. Germline values: CDR1 MNHNS, CDR2 SASEGT. This CDR3 contains 13 residues. CDR3 sequence: CASSYGFQETQYF. The CDR3 coding sequence is TGTGCCAGCAGTTACGGCTTCCAAGAGACCCAGTACTTC.

This chain joins TRBV14 and TRBJ2-5; 9 bases map to TRBD1. Germline V gene lookup returns CDR1 SGHDN and CDR2 FVKESK. The CDR3 covers 14 residues. The J segment lost 5 bases and the V segment lost 1 base, leaving 2 bases of the junction unmatched. The CDR3 is CASSQGDRVETQYF. The CDR3 DNA sequence: TGTGCCAGCAGCCAAGGGGACAGGGTTGAGACCCAGTACTTC.

The CDR3 loop reads CASSPPQGPTEAFF. The CDR3 DNA reads TGTGCCAGCTCACCACCGCAGGGGCCCACTGAAGCTTTCTTT. The chain has TRBV18 and TRBJ1-1, with D possibly being TRBD1 (6 bases). CDR1 is KGHSH and CDR2 is LQKENI in the germline V gene. The CDR3 is 14 residues long. V lost 0 bases, J lost 4 bases, and 9 bases lay in between. Supplemented by reference TRBV18 and TRBJ1-1, the full variable domain reads NAGVMQNPRHLVRRRGQEARLRCSPMKGHSHVYWYRQLPEEGLKFMVYLQKENIIDESGMPKERFSAEFPKEGPSILRIQQVVRGDSAAYFCASSPPQGPTEAFFGQGTRLTVV.

The chain has TRBV20-1 and TRBJ1-4; 10 nucleotides line up with TRBD1. The V gene's germline CDR1 is DFQATT and CDR2 SNEGSKA (reference sequence). This CDR3 is 17 amino acids long. The junction had 11 bases not matched to a gene; V was cut back by 5 bases and J by 2 bases. CDR3 nucleotides: TGCAGTGCTTCGGGGTCGGGACAGGGGTATACTAATGAAAAACTGTTTTTT. This gives the protein CSASGSGQGYTNEKLFF.

V is TRBV4-1 and J is TRBJ1-1; D uncertain. The V gene's germline CDR1 is MGHRA and CDR2 YSYEKL. This CDR3 spans 16 amino acids. Between the trimmed V and J ends, which lost 3 bases and 1 base, there was a span of 15 bases. The CDR3 coding sequence is TGCGCCAGCAGCCATTCCACCGGACTGACGAACACTGAAGCTTTCTTT. Its translation is CASSHSTGLTNTEAFF.

The chain links TRBV11-2 to TRBJ2-2; 7 nucleotides agree with TRBD2. The CDR3 length is 14 residues. The germline gives CDR1 SGHAT, CDR2 FQNNGV. Unmatched junction bases numbered 5, after V lost 3 bases and J lost 7 bases. CDR3 nucleotides: TGTGCCAGCAGCTTCGGGACTAACCTCGGGGAGCTGTTTTTT. Its translation: CASSFGTNLGELFF.

The rearrangement joins TRBV11-1 to TRBJ2-3; 8 positions agree with TRBD2. The CDR3 contains 15 residues. Trimming at V came to 6 bases and at J to 7 bases, leaving 12 bases not matched to a gene. Germline V gene sequence: CDR1 SGHAT, CDR2 FQDESV (reference sequence). The CDR3 protein is CASRPSGRMSNTQYF. CDR3 nucleotide sequence: TGTGCCAGCAGACCCAGCGGGAGAATGTCGAATACGCAGTATTTT. Full variable domain (remainder filled in from reference TRBV11-1 and TRBJ2-3): EAEVAQSPRYKITEKSQAVAFWCDPISGHATLYWYRQILGQGPELLVQFQDESVVDDSQLPKDRFSAERLKGVDSTLKIQPAELGDSAMYLCASRPSGRMSNTQYFGPGTRLTVL.

This clonotype was picked up many times. CDR3 residues: CASSPTAQGAHEQYF. The DNA of the CDR3 is TGTGCCAGCAGTCCAACGGCGCAGGGCGCCCACGAGCAGTACTTC. The genes are TRBV28 and TRBJ2-7, with D possibly being TRBD1 (5 bases). The germline V and J ends were trimmed by 5 bases and 5 bases, with 19 bases remaining between them. This CDR3 comprises 15 residues. Germline lookup yields CDR1 MDHEN and CDR2 SYDVKM. Looking up the rest from reference TRBV28 and TRBJ2-7 gives the full variable domain: DVKVTQSSRYLVKRTGEKVFLECVQDMDHENMFWYRQDPGLGLRLIYFSYDVKMKEKGDIPEGYSVSREKKERFSLILESASTNQTSMYLCASSPTAQGAHEQYFGPGTRLTVT.

There are a few counts of this clonotype. This chain links TRBV2 with TRBJ2-6; 9 bases agree with TRBD1. J gave up 0 bases and V 6 bases, and 6 bases lay outside the gene matches. CDR3 size: 17 residues. Per the germline V gene, CDR1 is SNHLY and CDR2 is FYNNEI. The CDR3 region is CASSLGTGTSGANVLTF. CDR3 in DNA: TGTGCCAGCAGCCTCGGGACAGGGACCTCTGGGGCCAACGTCCTGACTTTC. Using reference TRBV2 and TRBJ2-6 for the parts outside the CDR3, the full variable domain is EPEVTQTPSHQVTQMGQEVILRCVPISNHLYFYWYRQILGQKVEFLVSFYNNEISEKSEIFDDQFSVERPDGSNFTLKIRSTKLEDSAMYFCASSLGTGTSGANVLTFGAGSRLTVL.

The rearrangement links TRBV30 to TRBJ2-1; 7 bases map to TRBD2. The CDR3 runs 14 residues. Germline V CDR1 and CDR2: GTSNPN, SVGIG (reference sequence). Trimming cost V 4 bases and J 6 bases; bases outside gene matches: 9. This chain's CDR3 is CAWNLSGKRNEQFF. The CDR3 nucleotides are TGTGCCTGGAATCTAAGCGGGAAACGCAATGAGCAGTTCTTC.

The chain uses TRBV20-1 and TRBJ2-3, with 8 bases aligning to TRBD1. V lost 6 bases to trimming and J lost 4 bases; unmatched junction nucleotides: 12. There are 15 residues in the CDR3. Germline CDR1 is DFQATT and CDR2 is SNEGSKA (reference sequence). DNA of the CDR3: TGCAGTGCCCAGCCCGGGACAGGCAGAGCAGATACGCAGTATTTT. Its translation is CSAQPGTGRADTQYF.

This clonotype was picked up many times. This chain joins TRBV15 and TRBJ1-1; TRBD1 matches 7 bases. Per the germline V gene, CDR1 is LNHNV and CDR2 is YYDKDF (reference sequence). CDR3 length: 13 amino acids. J lost 7 bases, V lost 2 bases, and 4 bases had no gene match. CDR3 region: CATSRLQGSEAFF. Here the CDR3 DNA reads TGTGCCACCAGCAGATTACAGGGGAGTGAAGCTTTCTTT.

This clonotype was seen ten or more times. The chain employs TRBV6-2 or TRBV6-3 and TRBJ2-7, with 7 bases aligning to TRBD1. The CDR3 is 16 residues long. Germline CDR1 MNHEY, CDR2 SVGEGT. V lost 0 bases, J lost 2 bases, and 7 bases stayed unmatched. The CDR3 sequence is CASSYSISQGAYEQYF. CDR3 sequence (DNA): TGTGCCAGCAGTTACTCGATTAGCCAGGGGGCCTACGAGCAGTACTTC.

This clonotype was observed many times. The junction departs from the called germline gene at one end, perhaps through a read error. The chain has TRBV12-3 or TRBV12-4 and TRBJ2-3; D gene ambiguous. There are 14 residues in the CDR3. The CDR3 is CASSLAVSTDTQYF. The CDR3 region has the DNA TGTGCCAGCAGCTTAGCCGTCAGCACAGATACGCAGTATTTT.

This clonotype has at least ten counts. V gene TRBV28 combines with J gene TRBJ2-1, with 9 bases matching TRBD1. Germline V lookup: CDR1 MDHEN, CDR2 SYDVKM. After removal of 4 bases from V and 5 bases from J, the junction contained 6 bases not matched to a gene. The CDR3 is made up of 15 amino acids. CDR3 protein: CASSSYRGPDNEQFF. CDR3 coding DNA: TGTGCCAGCAGTTCATACAGGGGGCCCGACAATGAGCAGTTCTTC.

This chain connects TRBV7-2 to TRBJ2-1, with 13 bases that match TRBD2. Losses at the gene ends were 2 bases for V and 4 bases for J; bases not matched to a gene: 11. The length of the CDR3 is 19 residues. CDR1 and CDR2 (germline): SGHTA, FQGNSA. In DNA form, the CDR3 reads TGTGCCAGCAGCTTATTGCGGGTAGGACTAGCGGGAGCTTACAATGAGCAGTTCTTC. Encoded protein: CASSLLRVGLAGAYNEQFF.

This clonotype was recorded a few times. The gene calls are TRBV20-1 and TRBJ2-1; D uncertain. CDR1 DFQATT and CDR2 SNEGSKA come from the germline V gene (reference sequence). CDR3 length equals 9 residues. Trimming removed 3 bases at V and 10 bases at J, with 4 bases between. The DNA for the CDR3 is TGCAGTGCTAGTAAAGAGCAGTTCTTC. It specifies CSASKEQFF.

The J gene is TRBJ2-1, the V gene TRBV29-1, with 8 bases aligning to TRBD2. In germline, CDR1 is SQVTM, CDR2 ANQGSEA. The J segment lost 4 bases and the V segment lost 4 bases, leaving 3 bases of the junction unmatched. The CDR3 runs to 13 residues. As DNA, the CDR3 is TGCAGCGTTGTACTAGCGGAATACAATGAGCAGTTCTTC. Translated: CSVVLAEYNEQFF.

This clonotype occurred a few times. The V and J genes are TRBV18 and TRBJ2-7; 10 bases fit TRBD1. The germline V gene encodes CDR1 KGHSH and CDR2 LQKENI. This CDR3 has 19 amino acids. The trim removed 0 bases at V and 5 bases at J, leaving 16 bases unmatched. This CDR3 is CASSPPLEDRGLMRDEQYF. CDR3 nucleotides: TGTGCCAGCTCACCACCCCTCGAAGACAGGGGGCTGATGCGGGACGAGCAGTACTTC. The whole variable domain, filled in from reference TRBV18 and TRBJ2-7, reads NAGVMQNPRHLVRRRGQEARLRCSPMKGHSHVYWYRQLPEEGLKFMVYLQKENIIDESGMPKERFSAEFPKEGPSILRIQQVVRGDSAAYFCASSPPLEDRGLMRDEQYFGPGTRLTVT.

This clonotype was detected many times. This sequence joins TRBV28 and TRBJ2-4, with TRBD2 identical over 12 bases. The V gene end was trimmed by 6 bases and the J gene end by 0 bases; junction bases not matched to a gene: 9. This CDR3 has 18 amino acids. Germline assignment: CDR1 MDHEN and CDR2 SYDVKM. The CDR3 sequence: CASSGLAGTLLAKNIQYF. The CDR3 DNA follows: TGTGCCAGCAGCGGACTAGCGGGGACCTTGTTAGCCAAAAACATTCAGTACTTC.

The chain joins TRBV15 to TRBJ2-5; 7 bases line up with TRBD2. There are 13 residues in the CDR3. Germline V gene data show CDR1 as LNHNV and CDR2 as YYDKDF (reference sequence). After removal of 5 bases from V and 5 bases from J, the junction contained 5 bases not matched to a gene. CDR3 nucleotide sequence: TGTGCCACCAGCCCGGGGGGAAGGGAGACCCAGTACTTC. This codes for CATSPGGRETQYF.

This clonotype was detected many times. This rearrangement joins TRBV28 to TRBJ2-3; 7 bases agree with TRBD1. Germline V gene data show CDR1 as MDHEN and CDR2 as SYDVKM. Trimming cost V 3 bases and J 3 bases; bases outside gene matches: 3. The CDR3 is made up of 14 amino acids. This CDR3 is CASSLGQLTDTQYF. As DNA, the CDR3 is TGTGCCAGCAGTTTGGGACAGTTGACAGATACGCAGTATTTT.

The rearrangement uses TRBV11-3 and TRBJ1-5; D is unclear. Deletions cut 5 bases from V and 7 bases from J, with 15 bases between. Germline CDR1 reads SGHNT; CDR2 reads YENEEA. The CDR3 is 14 residues long. The CDR3 is CASSRQRAGQPQHF. The CDR3 coding sequence is TGTGCCAGCAGCCGGCAGCGGGCGGGCCAGCCCCAGCATTTT.

This clonotype has ten or more counts. The chain carries TRBV6-5 and TRBJ2-7; D is unresolved. Germline V CDR1 and CDR2: MNHEY, SVGAGI. Trimming stripped 0 bases from V and 3 bases from J, with 9 bases between. CDR3 length: 14 residues. DNA for the CDR3: TGTGCCAGCAGTTACTCGACGAGGAGCTACGAGCAGTACTTC. Its protein is CASSYSTRSYEQYF.

V and J are TRBV20-1 and TRBJ1-5, with D possibly being TRBD1 (6 bases). The CDR3 length is 15 residues. Germline CDR1 is DFQATT and CDR2 is SNEGSKA (reference sequence). V was shortened by 7 bases and J by 1 base, with 17 bases between the two germline ends. CDR3 sequence (DNA): TGCAGTGTTACGAGCGGACAGTTCAGCAATCAGCCCCAGCATTTT. This codes for CSVTSGQFSNQPQHF.

The chain joins TRBV6-1 to TRBJ2-3; D assignment may be TRBD1 or TRBD2 (6 bases each). Between the trimmed V and J ends, which lost 9 bases and 8 bases, there was a span of 24 bases. The germline V gene has CDR1 MNHNS and CDR2 SASEGT. The CDR3 spans 15 residues. CDR3 amino acids: CASAPPGSVGGTQYF. The DNA of the CDR3 is TGTGCCAGTGCCCCTCCCGGGAGTGTAGGGGGTACGCAGTATTTT.

There are many counts of this clonotype. The V gene is TRBV30, the J gene TRBJ1-5; D possibly corresponds to TRBD1 (5 bases). Germline CDR1 is GTSNPN and CDR2 is SVGIG (reference sequence). Trimming pared 0 bases from V and 7 bases from J, leaving 7 bases between. The length of the CDR3 is 12 residues. The CDR3 loop is CAWSVRGQPQHF. CDR3 bases: TGTGCCTGGAGTGTGAGGGGCCAGCCCCAGCATTTT. The full variable domain, in which reference TRBV30 and TRBJ1-5 provide the parts outside the CDR3, is SQTIHQWPATLVQPVGSPLSLECTVEGTSNPNLYWYRQAAGRGLQLLFYSVGIGQISSEVPQNLSASRPQDRQFILSSKKLLLSDSGFYLCAWSVRGQPQHFGDGTRLSIL.

This clonotype appeared a few times. The V and J genes are TRBV5-8 and TRBJ2-3, with TRBD2 identical over 10 bases. This CDR3 spans 15 amino acids. Germline V gene sequence: CDR1 SGHTS, CDR2 YDEGEE. The V and J ends lost 4 bases and 6 bases, in that order; junction bases with no gene match: 8. CDR3 nucleotide sequence: TGTGCCAGCAGCGAAACCGGGACTAGCGTTGATACGCAGTATTTT. Translation gives CASSETGTSVDTQYF.